Presented here are 9 T cell receptor beta chains from one specimen sequenced in a study of CD8 T cells in Susac syndrome. After extraction with the RNeasy kit, roughly 0.45 to 1 ug of the RNA was reverse transcribed using random hexamers. TCRdb ran MiXCR on the immunoSEQ multiplex PCR reads and lists one entry per CDR3 protein. The sample includes fewer than 85,000 distinct CDR3 sequences, approximately 95% seen only once; the top ten take approximately 0.49%. The sequenced sample was CD8+ T cells from PBMCs. Every receptor here comes from a human donor with Susac syndrome.

V is TRBV28 and J is TRBJ2-1; 7 bases line up with TRBD1. The CDR3 has 14 amino acids. With 6 bases clipped from V and 4 bases from J, the junction kept 6 bases outside the gene matches. Germline CDR1 MDHEN, CDR2 SYDVKM. DNA for the CDR3: TGTGCCAGCAGACCCCGACAGGGTTACAATGAGCAGTTCTTC. This codes for CASRPRQGYNEQFF.

The chain is built from TRBV15 and TRBJ1-5; D is perhaps TRBD1 (5 bases). V gave up 5 bases and J gave up 2 bases, with 13 bases separating them. In germline, CDR1 is LNHNV, CDR2 YYDKDF (reference sequence). The CDR3 has 15 amino acids. The CDR3 region is CATSANTGRNQPQHF. The CDR3 DNA reads as TGTGCCACCAGCGCGAATACAGGACGCAATCAGCCCCAGCATTTT.

This clonotype appeared once. The chain carries TRBV12-3 or TRBV12-4 and TRBJ2-7; possibly TRBD1 or TRBD2 for D (5 bases each). This CDR3 has 14 residues. The V end lost 5 bases, the J end lost 4 bases, and 15 bases lay between the germline ends. The CDR3 nucleotides read TGTGCCAGCAGTAAACCGGGACGAAAATACGAGCAGTACTTC. Its protein is CASSKPGRKYEQYF.

The V call is TRBV27, the J call TRBJ1-2; D uncertain. Germline V lookup: CDR1 MNHEY, CDR2 SMNVEV (reference sequence). This CDR3 spans 13 amino acids. The V end was cut by 6 bases, the J end by 6 bases, with 14 bases between. Written as DNA, the CDR3 is TGTGCCAGCAGGGAGGAAAGGGTTCATGGCTACACCTTC. Residues: CASREERVHGYTF.

This chain's CDR3 is CASSLPSRGYTF. The CDR3 nucleotides are TGTGCCAGCAGCCTACCTTCCCGAGGCTACACCTTC. The chain uses TRBV5-6 and TRBJ1-2, with no clear D. Germline V lookup: CDR1 SGHDT, CDR2 YYEEEE. The germline V and J ends were trimmed by 4 bases and 8 bases, with 12 bases remaining between them. CDR3 length: 12 amino acids.

This sequence joins TRBV14 and TRBJ2-5, with D perhaps TRBD1 (6 bases). V shed 1 base and J shed 0 bases, with 9 bases lying between them. From germline, CDR1 is SGHDN and CDR2 FVKESK. CDR3 length: 15 residues. The CDR3 bases are TGTGCCAGCAGCCAAGGGCAGGGGAACCAAGAGACCCAGTACTTC. It encodes CASSQGQGNQETQYF.

This chain joins TRBV24-1 and TRBJ2-3, with TRBD2 matching 7 bases. The V and J ends lost 4 bases and 3 bases, in that order; junction bases with no gene match: 6. The CDR3 runs to 15 residues. The germline gives CDR1 KGHDR, CDR2 SFDVKD. The CDR3 DNA follows: TGTGCCACCAGTGAAACTAGCGAGGTGACAGATACGCAGTATTTT. It codes for CATSETSEVTDTQYF.

The table lists this clonotype with a count of one. The chain recombines TRBV6-2 or TRBV6-3 with TRBJ2-7, with a tentative D call TRBD1 (5 bases). Trimming shortened V by 7 bases and J by 6 bases, and 7 bases separated the two germline ends. Per the germline V gene, CDR1 is MNHEY and CDR2 is SVGEGT. This CDR3 is built from 10 residues. CDR3 in amino acids: CASKQVEQYF. The CDR3 region has the DNA TGTGCCAGCAAACAGGTCGAGCAGTACTTC.

V usage is TRBV3-1 and J usage is TRBJ2-5; 9 bases are a match to TRBD2. V gave up 2 bases and J gave up 0 bases; unmatched junction bases: 7. This CDR3 spans 17 amino acids. Germline CDR1 and CDR2: LGHDT and YNNKEL (reference sequence). This chain's CDR3 is CASSQMTLAGYQETQYF. For the CDR3, the DNA is TGTGCCAGCAGCCAAATGACGCTAGCGGGGTACCAAGAGACCCAGTACTTC.